The text below deals with one T cell receptor (beta chain). No antigen is known for it. Donation came from healthy HIV-negative adults that had no recent acute infections or vaccinations. All participating donors were Caucasian adults from Nashville, Tennessee. These data come from a study of shared clonotypes between healthy human individuals. Study-level results: Generally, naive subsets (rather than memory subsets) showed larger estimated richness. Among donors, the sharing of clonotypes was expected to be influenced by sequencing depth.

Here immunoSEQ multiplex PCR was the method, and the copy in TCRdb shows in-frame clones only, minus some. The sample consists of over a million clones, approximately 96% of them appearing once. The CDR3 sequence is 14 residues long. Germline V gives CDR1 LNHDA, CDR2 SQIVND (reference sequence). V shed 3 bases and J shed 5 bases, with 11 bases lying between them. The rearrangement uses TRBV19 and TRBJ2-1; either TRBD1 or TRBD2 may fit D (6 bases each). The clonotype comes from a man aged 25-45 years in good health. The specimen was naive CD4+ T cells sorted from blood. Subset: CD45RA+ positively selected. CDR3 loop: CASSMAGGNNEQFF. CDR3 sequence (DNA): TGTGCCAGTAGTATGGCCGGGGGCAACAATGAGCAGTTCTTC.